These 17 T cell receptor beta chains were all obtained from the same sample, sequenced in a study of control samples from healthy donors and cancer patients. This table comes from immunoSEQ multiplex PCR, and its TCRdb copy is limited to in-frame clones, with some not included. The profile shows around 120,000 clones, just over 90% of them singletons. The sequenced sample was PBMCs. The receptors here all came from a man in his fifties with head and neck cancer.

The chain has TRBV30 and TRBJ2-1, with D possibly TRBD2 on 5 matching bases. The CDR3 is 15 amino acids. The germline V and J ends were trimmed by 1 base and 2 bases, with 12 bases remaining between them. CDR1 is GTSNPN, CDR2 SVGIG, per germline (reference sequence). The CDR3: CAWSGSGRPYNEQFF. In DNA, the CDR3 is TGTGCCTGGAGTGGCAGCGGCAGACCCTACAATGAGCAGTTCTTC.

The rearrangement joins TRBV11-2 to TRBJ2-2; D may be TRBD1 (5 bases). The CDR3 covers 17 residues. Trimming took 5 bases from V and 4 from J, leaving 20 bases between them. Germline CDR1 and CDR2: SGHAT and FQNNGV. The chain's CDR3 is CASSPNRVQGATGELFF. CDR3 bases: TGTGCCAGCAGCCCAAACCGGGTCCAAGGGGCCACCGGGGAGCTGTTTTTT.

The rearrangement joins TRBV19 to TRBJ2-1, with 14 positions matching TRBD2. Per germline, CDR1 LNHDA and CDR2 SQIVND (reference sequence). V shed 3 bases, J shed 4 bases, and the junction held 17 bases outside the gene matches. CDR3 length: 21 amino acids. The CDR3 DNA follows: TGTGCCAGTAGTATTGGAGCCGGGACTAGCGGGGGCCTCCGAAAGTACAATGAGCAGTTCTTC. Protein sequence: CASSIGAGTSGGLRKYNEQFF.

The rearrangement links TRBV7-3 to TRBJ2-1, with 11 bases that match TRBD2. V was clipped by 2 bases and J by 1 base; unmatched bases: 13. The germline gives CDR1 SGHTA, CDR2 FQGTGA. The CDR3 totals 20 residues. The DNA of the CDR3 is TGTGCCAGCAGCTTATTCCCACCGGACCTAGCGGGGGGTTCCTACAATGAGCAGTTCTTC. Translating it yields CASSLFPPDLAGGSYNEQFF.

The V and J genes are TRBV6-6 and TRBJ2-2, with no clear D. From germline, CDR1 is MNHNY and CDR2 SVGAGI (reference sequence). Trimming cost V 6 bases and J 0 bases, with 5 bases left between them. The length of the CDR3 is 13 residues. In DNA form, the CDR3 reads TGTGCCAGCAGGGCCCCGAACACCGGGGAGCTGTTTTTT. It yields the protein CASRAPNTGELFF.

V is TRBV5-1 and J is TRBJ2-5, with D tentatively TRBD1 (6 bases). CDR1 is SGHRS, CDR2 YFSETQ, per germline. The V gene lost 2 bases and the J gene lost 0 bases, with 11 bases spanning the gap. The CDR3 totals 15 residues. The CDR3 reads CASSLQGSYQETQYF. The CDR3, as DNA: TGCGCCAGCAGCTTACAGGGATCGTACCAAGAGACCCAGTACTTC.

The genes are TRBV19 and TRBJ2-5; no clear D gene. The CDR3 loop spans 15 amino acids. Trimming removed 1 base at V and 4 bases at J, with 13 bases between. CDR1 and CDR2 from the germline V gene are LNHDA and SQIVND (reference sequence). The CDR3 DNA sequence: TGTGCCAGTAGTATAGGATCTGTAGGCAGAGAGACCCAGTACTTC. This translates into CASSIGSVGRETQYF. The variable domain in full, completed from reference TRBV19 and TRBJ2-5, reads DGGITQSPKYLFRKEGQNVTLSCEQNLNHDAMYWYRQDPGQGLRLIYYSQIVNDFQKGDIAEGYSVSREKKESFPLTVTSAQKNPTAFYLCASSIGSVGRETQYFGPGTRLLVL.

The table lists this clone with a count of one. The V and J genes are TRBV7-9 and TRBJ1-4; D gene ambiguous. CDR1 SEHNR and CDR2 FQNEAQ come from the germline V gene (reference sequence). V lost 5 bases and J lost 8, with 15 bases in between. The CDR3 sequence is 14 residues long. The CDR3 DNA follows: TGTGCCAGCAGCCATGACCGGGAGTCGGAAAAACTGTTTTTT. This codes for CASSHDRESEKLFF.

This rearrangement joins TRBV30 to TRBJ2-7, with 8 bases matching TRBD1. Germline loops: CDR1 GTSNPN, CDR2 SVGIG (reference sequence). V shed 3 bases, J shed 2 bases, and the junction held 12 bases outside the gene matches. The CDR3 length is 16 residues. Written as DNA, the CDR3 is TGTGCCTGGAGCGGAACTTGGACAGGGAGGACCTACGAGCAGTACTTC. Encoded protein: CAWSGTWTGRTYEQYF.

V usage is TRBV27 and J usage is TRBJ1-5; D gene unclear. This CDR3 has 15 residues. V was trimmed by 0 bases and J by 1 base, leaving 7 bases between them. Germline-derived CDR1 and CDR2 are MNHEY and SMNVEV (reference sequence). CDR3 nucleotides: TGTGCCAGCAGTTTATCCGGGGAAAGCAATCAGCCCCAGCATTTT. The encoded protein is CASSLSGESNQPQHF.

The rearrangement links TRBV6-1 to TRBJ2-1; no reliable D call. Germline V gives CDR1 MNHNS, CDR2 SASEGT. V gave up 3 bases and J gave up 0 bases, with 9 bases separating them. This CDR3 region has 15 residues. The CDR3 coding sequence is TGTGCCAGCAGTGATCGGGCAGGCTCCTACAATGAGCAGTTCTTC. This encodes CASSDRAGSYNEQFF.

In DNA form, the CDR3 reads TGTGCCAGCACCGACATTAGAGAGACCCAGTACTTC. Amino acid sequence: CASTDIRETQYF. V and J are TRBV6-5 and TRBJ2-5; D unresolved. Between the trimmed V and J ends, which lost 7 bases and 4 bases, there was a span of 10 bases. The length of the CDR3 is 12 residues. Germline V gene sequence: CDR1 MNHEY, CDR2 SVGAGI.

This clone was counted a single time. V and J are TRBV19 and TRBJ2-3; D may correspond to TRBD1 or TRBD2 (5 bases each). From germline, CDR1 is LNHDA and CDR2 SQIVND (reference sequence). The CDR3 spans 19 residues. Trimming took off 9 bases at V and 2 bases at J, with 30 bases between the two ends. The chain's CDR3 is CARLPSGTALIGDTDTQYF. CDR3 nucleotides: TGTGCCAGGCTACCCTCCGGGACCGCTCTTATAGGGGACACAGATACGCAGTATTTT.

The chain links TRBV5-5 to TRBJ1-1; 7 nucleotides align to TRBD1. Per germline, CDR1 SGHKS and CDR2 YYEKEE (reference sequence). The CDR3 runs to 16 residues. After removal of 4 bases from V and 0 bases from J, the junction contained 9 bases not matched to a gene. The CDR3 DNA sequence: TGTGCCAGCAGCATTACCGGGACAGCCATGAACACTGAAGCTTTCTTT. Translated, it gives CASSITGTAMNTEAFF.

The chain has TRBV6-1 and TRBJ2-2; D might be TRBD2 (6 bases). V was clipped by 4 bases and J by 3 bases, with 15 bases between them. Looked up from germline, CDR1 is MNHNS and CDR2 is SASEGT. This CDR3 has 16 amino acids. CDR3 sequence reads: CASSATRGGDTGELFF. The DNA of the CDR3 is TGTGCCAGCAGTGCCACTAGAGGCGGGGACACCGGGGAGCTGTTTTTT.

The V gene is TRBV3-1 (or the pseudogene TRBV3-2), the J gene TRBJ2-2; TRBD1 is a possible D gene (5 bases). Per the germline V gene, CDR1 is LGHDT and CDR2 is YNNKEL (reference sequence). The V end lost 4 bases, the J end lost 4 bases, and 10 bases lay between the germline ends. CDR3 length equals 14 residues. DNA for the CDR3: TGTGCCAGCAGCCTCCGGACAAGCACCGGGGAGCTGTTTTTT. It encodes CASSLRTSTGELFF.

V and J are TRBV7-9 and TRBJ1-2; no clear D. This CDR3 comprises 16 residues. Germline V gene lookup returns CDR1 SEHNR and CDR2 FQNEAQ (reference sequence). Deletions cut 8 bases from V and 0 bases from J, with 19 bases between. The CDR3 is CASGGSMFAANYGYTF. Written as DNA, the CDR3 is TGTGCCAGCGGTGGCTCCATGTTCGCGGCTAACTATGGCTACACCTTC.